This T cell receptor (beta chain) comes out of a study of CD8 T cells in ankylosing spondylitis. Study outcomes and limitations: Reactive arthritis synovial fluid and blood were previously reported to contain some motif variants. Seemingly distinctive of ankylosing spondylitis blood was a TCR beta motif formed by eight highly homologous variants. Disease-linked clones reportedly concentrated significantly in matched ankylosing spondylitis synovial fluid.

The authors made TCR beta libraries by quantitative 5'-RACE with molecular barcodes. TCRdb reanalysed the 5' RACE reads using MiXCR and keeps one entry per CDR3 protein. The table lists 350,000 to 550,000 distinct CDR3 sequences, approximately 26% of them singletons, with about 1% in the top ten. Details on this clonotype: What it binds is unknown.

CDR3 size: 16 residues. J was trimmed by 4 bases and V by 6 bases; bases with no gene match: 10. The chain recombines TRBV12-3 or TRBV12-4 with TRBJ2-3; the match to TRBD2 covers 10 bases. The sequence was obtained from a male donor with ankylosing spondylitis. Sequenced material: blood, either unsorted or a sorted T cell fraction (not recorded which). This CDR3 reads CASSPNSGRISDTQYF. DNA of the CDR3: TGTGCCAGCAGCCCTAATAGCGGGAGGATTTCAGATACGCAGTATTTT.